This record looks at one T cell receptor (beta chain) sequence and its context. This CDR3 has 13 amino acids. The V gene's germline CDR1 is GTSNPN and CDR2 SVGIG (reference sequence). These data originate in a study of monozygotic twins with inflammatory bowel disease. TCRdb reanalyzed the 5' RACE reads and collapses them to one entry per CDR3 protein, without DNA. The ten top clones account for around 2.3%, within a sample of 400,000 to 500,000 distinct CDR3 sequences. The chain joins TRBV30 to TRBJ2-1; as DNA is missing, the TRBD2 call by TCRdb cannot be tested. Specimen: blood. The receptor's source is a human donor with ulcerative colitis or Crohn's disease, or a healthy co-twin of an affected twin (not recorded which). CDR3 amino acids: CAWRPREGNEQFF.